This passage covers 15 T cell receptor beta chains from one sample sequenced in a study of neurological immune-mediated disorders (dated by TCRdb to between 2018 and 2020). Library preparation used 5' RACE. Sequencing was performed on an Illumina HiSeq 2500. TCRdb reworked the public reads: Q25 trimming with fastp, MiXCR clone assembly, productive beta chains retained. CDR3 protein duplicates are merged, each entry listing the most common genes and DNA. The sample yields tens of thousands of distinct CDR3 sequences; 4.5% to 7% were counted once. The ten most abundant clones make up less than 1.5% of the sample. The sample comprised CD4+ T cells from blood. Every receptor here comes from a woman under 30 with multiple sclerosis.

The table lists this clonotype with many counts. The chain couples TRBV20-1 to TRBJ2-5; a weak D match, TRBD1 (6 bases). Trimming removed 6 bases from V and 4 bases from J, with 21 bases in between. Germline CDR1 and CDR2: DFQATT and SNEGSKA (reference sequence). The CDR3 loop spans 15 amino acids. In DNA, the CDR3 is TGCAGTGCCGACGCCCCGAGGGGGATCGGAGAGACCCAGTACTTC. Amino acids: CSADAPRGIGETQYF.

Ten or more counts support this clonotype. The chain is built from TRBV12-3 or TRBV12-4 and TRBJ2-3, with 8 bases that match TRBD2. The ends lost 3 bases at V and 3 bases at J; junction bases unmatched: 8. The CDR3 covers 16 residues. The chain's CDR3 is CASSFKLADSTDTQYF. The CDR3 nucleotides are TGTGCCAGCAGTTTCAAACTAGCGGATTCAACAGATACGCAGTATTTT.

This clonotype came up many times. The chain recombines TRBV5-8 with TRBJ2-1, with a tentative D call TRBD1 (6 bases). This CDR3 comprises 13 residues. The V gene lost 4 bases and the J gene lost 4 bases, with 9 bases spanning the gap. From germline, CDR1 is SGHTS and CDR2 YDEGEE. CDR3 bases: TGTGCCAGCAGCCATGACAGGTACAATGAGCAGTTCTTC. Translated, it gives CASSHDRYNEQFF.

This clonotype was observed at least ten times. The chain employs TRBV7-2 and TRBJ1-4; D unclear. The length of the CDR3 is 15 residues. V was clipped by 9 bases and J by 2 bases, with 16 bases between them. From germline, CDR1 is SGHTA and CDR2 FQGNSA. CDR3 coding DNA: TGTGCCAGTACCCTTATGGGCTCCACTAATGAAAAACTGTTTTTT. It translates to CASTLMGSTNEKLFF. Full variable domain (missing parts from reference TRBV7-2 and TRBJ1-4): GAGVSQSPSNKVTEKGKDVELRCDPISGHTALYWYRQSLGQGLEFLIYFQGNSAPDKSGLPSDRFSAERTGGSVSTLTIQRTQQEDSAVYLCASTLMGSTNEKLFFGSGTQLSVL.

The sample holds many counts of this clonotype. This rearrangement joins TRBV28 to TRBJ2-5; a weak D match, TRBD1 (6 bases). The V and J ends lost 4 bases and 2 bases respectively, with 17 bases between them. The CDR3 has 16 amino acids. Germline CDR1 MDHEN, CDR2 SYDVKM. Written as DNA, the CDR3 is TGTGCCAGCAGTTCCCGGACAGCTCAGGCGCAAGAGACCCAGTACTTC. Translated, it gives CASSSRTAQAQETQYF.

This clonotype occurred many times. The CDR3: CASSRNGDYGYTF. The CDR3 nucleotides read TGTGCCAGCAGTCGTAATGGGGACTATGGCTACACCTTC. V usage is TRBV6-2 or TRBV6-3 and J usage is TRBJ1-2; D uncertain. Looked up from germline, CDR1 is MNHEY and CDR2 is SVGEGT. This CDR3 comprises 13 residues. The V and J ends lost 5 bases and 3 bases respectively, with 10 bases between them.

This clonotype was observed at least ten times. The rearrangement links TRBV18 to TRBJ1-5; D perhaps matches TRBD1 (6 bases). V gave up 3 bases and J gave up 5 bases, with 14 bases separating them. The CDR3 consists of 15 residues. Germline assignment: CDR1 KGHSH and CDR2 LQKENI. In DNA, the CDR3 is TGTGCCAGCTCACCGTCTCCGGCAGGGGATCAGCCCCAGCATTTT. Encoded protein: CASSPSPAGDQPQHF.

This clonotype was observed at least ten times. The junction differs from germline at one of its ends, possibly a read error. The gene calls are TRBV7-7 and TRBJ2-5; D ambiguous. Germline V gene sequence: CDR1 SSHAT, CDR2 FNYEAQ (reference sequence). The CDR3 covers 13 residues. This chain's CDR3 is CASSQTSRETQYF. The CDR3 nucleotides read TGTGCTAGCAGCCAGACGTCCCGTGAGACCCAGTACTTC.

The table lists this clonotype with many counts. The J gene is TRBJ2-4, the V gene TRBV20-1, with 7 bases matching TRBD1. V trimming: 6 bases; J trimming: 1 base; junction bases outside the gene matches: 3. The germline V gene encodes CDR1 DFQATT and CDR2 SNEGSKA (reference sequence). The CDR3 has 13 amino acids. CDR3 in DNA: TGCAGTGCCCAGGGGGAGGCCAAAAACATTCAGTACTTC. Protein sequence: CSAQGEAKNIQYF.

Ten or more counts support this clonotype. CDR3 sequence (DNA): TGCAGCGTTGCGCAGGGGGCTTCTGAAGCTTTCTTT. It specifies CSVAQGASEAFF. The chain recombines TRBV29-1 with TRBJ1-1, with 8 bases aligning to TRBD1. J gave up 6 bases and V 4 bases, and 4 bases lay outside the gene matches. CDR3 length: 12 residues. The germline gives CDR1 SQVTM, CDR2 ANQGSEA.

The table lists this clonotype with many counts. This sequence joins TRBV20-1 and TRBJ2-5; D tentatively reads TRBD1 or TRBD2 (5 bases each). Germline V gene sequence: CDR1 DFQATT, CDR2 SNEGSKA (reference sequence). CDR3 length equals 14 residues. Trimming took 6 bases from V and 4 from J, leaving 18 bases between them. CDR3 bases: TGCAGTGCCCAAGTAGCTGGGGCGGGAGAGACCCAGTACTTC. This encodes CSAQVAGAGETQYF.

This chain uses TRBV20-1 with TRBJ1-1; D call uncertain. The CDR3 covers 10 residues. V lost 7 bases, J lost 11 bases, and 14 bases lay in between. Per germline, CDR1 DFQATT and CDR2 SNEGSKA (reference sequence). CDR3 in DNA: TGCAGTGTAGGTCAGGTCGGGGCTTTCTTT. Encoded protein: CSVGQVGAFF.

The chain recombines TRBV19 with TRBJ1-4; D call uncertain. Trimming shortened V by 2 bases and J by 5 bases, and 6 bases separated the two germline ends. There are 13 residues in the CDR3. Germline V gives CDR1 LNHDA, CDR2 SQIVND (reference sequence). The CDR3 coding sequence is TGTGCCAGTAGTATAATCAGGAATGAAAAACTGTTTTTT. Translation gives CASSIIRNEKLFF.

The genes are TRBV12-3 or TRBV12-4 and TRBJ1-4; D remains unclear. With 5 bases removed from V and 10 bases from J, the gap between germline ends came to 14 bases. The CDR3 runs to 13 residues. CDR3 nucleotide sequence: TGTGCCAGCAGTCTGGGCCCACAGCGAAAACTGTTTTTT. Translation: CASSLGPQRKLFF.

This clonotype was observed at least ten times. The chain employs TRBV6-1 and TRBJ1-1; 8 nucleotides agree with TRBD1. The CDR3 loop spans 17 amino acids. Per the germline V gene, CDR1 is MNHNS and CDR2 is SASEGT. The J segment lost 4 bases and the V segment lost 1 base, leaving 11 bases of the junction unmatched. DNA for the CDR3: TGTGCCAGCAGTGAAGTGCCAGGGGGCCGCAAAAGCACTGAAGCTTTCTTT. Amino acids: CASSEVPGGRKSTEAFF.